Presented here are 16 T cell receptor beta chains from one specimen sequenced in a study of blood T cell repertoires in COVID-19. Only in-frame clones appear in the TCRdb table, and some are missing; sequencing was by immunoSEQ multiplex PCR. The sample comprises approximately 120,000 clones, roughly 79% of which are singletons, and about a fifth rests with the top ten. Sequences were obtained from peripheral blood. Receptors were obtained from a man older than 75 with acute or convalescent COVID-19.

The rearrangement uses TRBV18 and TRBJ1-4; TRBD1 matches at 9 bases. Germline V gene lookup returns CDR1 KGHSH and CDR2 LQKENI. The CDR3 totals 14 residues. V was pared by 2 bases and J by 8 bases, with 3 bases of the junction left unmatched. For the CDR3, the DNA is TGTGCCAGCTCACCAGGGACAGGGAACGAAAAACTGTTTTTT. This sequence encodes CASSPGTGNEKLFF.

This rearrangement joins TRBV6-1 to TRBJ1-5; 9 positions match TRBD1. The CDR3 runs to 17 residues. Germline-derived CDR1 and CDR2 are MNHNS and SASEGT. Germline trimming cut 3 bases from V and 2 bases from J; bases unmatched to any gene: 8. DNA for the CDR3: TGTGCCAGCAGTGATCAACAGGGGGCGCGGGGCAATCAGCCCCAGCATTTT. Amino acids: CASSDQQGARGNQPQHF.

V and J are TRBV12-5 and TRBJ2-3, with a weak D call TRBD1 (6 bases). CDR3 length equals 13 residues. Per the germline V gene, CDR1 is LGHNT and CDR2 is FRNRAP. With 1 base removed from V and 6 bases from J, the gap between germline ends came to 8 bases. The CDR3 is CASGLAQGDTQYF. CDR3 in DNA: TGTGCTAGTGGTTTGGCCCAGGGGGATACGCAGTATTTT.

CDR3 sequence reads: CASSPPVKNYGYTF. The CDR3 coding sequence is TGTGCCAGCTCACCGCCGGTGAAAAACTATGGCTACACCTTC. The chain uses TRBV18 and TRBJ1-2; D is uncertain. V was clipped by 3 bases and J by 2 bases, with 10 bases between them. CDR1 and CDR2 (germline): KGHSH, LQKENI. CDR3 length: 14 amino acids. The complete variable domain, with remaining parts taken from reference TRBV18 and TRBJ1-2, reads NAGVMQNPRHLVRRRGQEARLRCSPMKGHSHVYWYRQLPEEGLKFMVYLQKENIIDESGMPKERFSAEFPKEGPSILRIQQVVRGDSAAYFCASSPPVKNYGYTFGSGTRLTVV.

The DNA of the CDR3 is TGTGCCAGCAGTACCGCCCCCGGGTTTAATTCACCCCTCCACTTT. Translation gives CASSTAPGFNSPLHF. The chain carries TRBV6-1 and TRBJ1-6; D is uncertain. CDR3 length: 15 residues. Trimming cost V 5 bases and J 6 bases, with 14 bases left between them. The V gene's germline CDR1 is MNHNS and CDR2 SASEGT.

The V call is TRBV4-3, the J call TRBJ1-2; 11 bases are a match to TRBD1. V dropped 1 base and J dropped 7; count of bases not matched to a gene: 8. Germline V CDR1 and CDR2: LGHNA, YSLEER. The CDR3 covers 16 residues. The CDR3 nucleotides read TGCGCCAGCAGCCAAGCAAGGACAGGGGGCTTTGGTGGCTACACCTTC. It specifies CASSQARTGGFGGYTF.

The chain joins TRBV6-1 to TRBJ2-7; 11 nucleotides align to TRBD2. This CDR3 is 16 amino acids long. Per the germline V gene, CDR1 is MNHNS and CDR2 is SASEGT. J gave up 4 bases and V 4 bases, and 9 bases lay outside the gene matches. CDR3 amino acids: CASSGRLAGQAYEQYF. CDR3 sequence (DNA): TGTGCCAGCAGTGGACGACTAGCGGGGCAAGCATACGAGCAGTACTTC.

The chain has TRBV7-3 and TRBJ2-7, with 11 bases lining up with TRBD1. The V and J ends lost 4 bases and 6 bases, in that order; junction bases with no gene match: 2. The germline CDR1 and CDR2 sequences are SGHTA and FQGTGA. The CDR3 is 13 residues long. The CDR3 region has the DNA TGTGCCAGCAGCTCCGGGACAGGGGGCGAGCAGTACTTC. Translating gives CASSSGTGGEQYF.

The chain combines TRBV6-2 or TRBV6-3 with TRBJ1-1; 7 nucleotides align to TRBD1. Per germline, CDR1 MNHEY and CDR2 SVGEGT. The CDR3 runs 14 residues. The junction had 4 bases not matched to a gene; V was cut back by 5 bases and J by 1 base. CDR3 region: CASSRRTGNTEAFF. Written as DNA, the CDR3 is TGTGCCAGCAGTCGCCGGACAGGGAACACTGAAGCTTTCTTT.

The gene calls are TRBV20-1 and TRBJ1-5, with D possibly TRBD1 on 6 matching bases. The CDR3 totals 14 residues. Germline V gene sequence: CDR1 DFQATT, CDR2 SNEGSKA (reference sequence). V shed 3 bases and J shed 3 bases, with 12 bases lying between them. The CDR3 reads CSASVGDNNQPQHF. CDR3 bases: TGCAGTGCTAGTGTCGGGGACAACAATCAGCCCCAGCATTTT.

The DNA of the CDR3 is TGTGCCAGTAGTGACAGGGCCGTCTCGCCCCAGCATTTT. It specifies CASSDRAVSPQHF. The chain links TRBV19 to TRBJ1-5, with 7 positions matching TRBD1. CDR3 size: 13 residues. V gave up 5 bases and J gave up 9 bases; unmatched junction bases: 7. Per germline, CDR1 LNHDA and CDR2 SQIVND (reference sequence).

This chain links TRBV5-1 with TRBJ2-7, with D possibly being TRBD1 (6 bases). The V gene's germline CDR1 is SGHRS and CDR2 YFSETQ. The CDR3 is made up of 14 amino acids. Trimming left V 3 bases short and J 5 bases short, with 15 bases between. The CDR3 region is CASSSGTKSHEQYF. DNA of the CDR3: TGCGCCAGCAGCTCAGGGACAAAATCCCACGAGCAGTACTTC. The full variable domain, completed using reference TRBV5-1 and TRBJ2-7, is KAGVTQTPRYLIKTRGQQVTLSCSPISGHRSVSWYQQTPGQGLQFLFEYFSETQRNKGNFPGRFSGRQFSNSRSEMNVSTLELGDSALYLCASSSGTKSHEQYFGPGTRLTVT.

This CDR3 reads CASSPLSTLAANSPLHF. The CDR3 region has the DNA TGTGCCAGCAGTCCACTTAGTACACTGGCGGCAAATTCACCCCTCCACTTT. This rearrangement joins TRBV28 to TRBJ1-6; no definite D call. The CDR3 runs 17 residues. The V gene lost 5 bases and the J gene lost 7 bases, with 21 bases spanning the gap. Germline CDR1 reads MDHEN; CDR2 reads SYDVKM.

The V and J genes are TRBV10-3 and TRBJ2-2; 9 positions match TRBD1. The length of the CDR3 is 16 residues. J was trimmed by 5 bases and V by 0 bases; bases with no gene match: 4. Germline V gene sequence: CDR1 ENHRY, CDR2 SYGVKD. The CDR3 nucleotides are TGTGCCATCAGTGAGTCGACAGGGGGAGGGACCGGGGAGCTGTTTTTT. Its translation: CAISESTGGGTGELFF.

The chain links TRBV28 to TRBJ1-6, with no clear D. Deletions cut 2 bases from V and 0 bases from J, with 8 bases between. The CDR3 contains 16 residues. Per the germline V gene, CDR1 is MDHEN and CDR2 is SYDVKM. As DNA, the CDR3 is TGTGCCAGCAGTTTAGGGCAGAGCTCCTATAATTCACCCCTCCACTTT. Encoded protein: CASSLGQSSYNSPLHF. The full variable domain, completed using reference TRBV28 and TRBJ1-6, is DVKVTQSSRYLVKRTGEKVFLECVQDMDHENMFWYRQDPGLGLRLIYFSYDVKMKEKGDIPEGYSVSREKKERFSLILESASTNQTSMYLCASSLGQSSYNSPLHFGNGTRLTVT.

This chain's CDR3 is CASGAGGSRLEQYF. The CDR3 region has the DNA TGTGCCAGCGGCGCAGGGGGAAGCCGTCTCGAGCAGTACTTC. The gene calls are TRBV10-3 and TRBJ2-7; TRBD1 aligns across 7 bases. Germline CDR1 and CDR2: ENHRY and SYGVKD. After removal of 10 bases from V and 6 bases from J, the junction contained 15 bases not matched to a gene. The CDR3 covers 14 residues.